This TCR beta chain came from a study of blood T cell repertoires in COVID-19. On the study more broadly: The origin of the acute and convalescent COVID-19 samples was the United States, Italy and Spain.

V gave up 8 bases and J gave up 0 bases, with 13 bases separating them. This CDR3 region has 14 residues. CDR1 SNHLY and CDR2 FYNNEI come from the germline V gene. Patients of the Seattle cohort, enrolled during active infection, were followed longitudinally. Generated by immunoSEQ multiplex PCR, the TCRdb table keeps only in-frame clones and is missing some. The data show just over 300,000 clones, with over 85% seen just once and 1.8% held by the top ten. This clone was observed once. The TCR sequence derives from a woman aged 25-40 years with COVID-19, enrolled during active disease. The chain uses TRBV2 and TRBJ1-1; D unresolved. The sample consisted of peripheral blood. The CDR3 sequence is CASVYRGMNTEAFF. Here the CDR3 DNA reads TGTGCCAGCGTCTATCGGGGAATGAACACTGAAGCTTTCTTT.